This T cell receptor beta chain was sequenced for a study of cytomegalovirus exposure and HLA in healthy donors. The PCR used 60 Vbeta and 13 Jbeta primers. TCRdb's table, derived via immunoSEQ multiplex PCR, lists solely in-frame clones and lacks some. The profile covers over 150,000 clones, with roughly 85% appearing a single time and 0.65% to 0.9% taken by the ten largest. V lost 4 bases, J lost 5 bases, and 5 bases stayed unmatched. The germline gives CDR1 MGHDK, CDR2 SYGVNS. The CDR3 totals 15 residues. The chain couples TRBV25-1 to TRBJ2-3; 11 bases line up with TRBD1. This TCR came from a woman in her twenties or thirties in good health and CMV-seronegative. Material: PBMCs. The CDR3 DNA sequence: TGTGCCAGCAGTGCGGGACAGGGGGAGCTAGATACGCAGTATTTT. It yields the protein CASSAGQGELDTQYF.